This entry features one T cell receptor beta chain sequence. Antigen unknown. Template switching added a universal primer site; cDNA carried unique molecular identifiers. TCRdb re-analysed the 5' RACE reads in MiXCR, keeping a single row per CDR3 protein. Of about 210,000 distinct CDR3 sequences listed, about a tenth are singletons. The entry originates in a study of identical twins. Study results and caveats: Alpha sequences out of frame and shared by twins had excess low generation probability.

CDR1 and CDR2 (germline): LGHDT, YNNKEL (reference sequence). Germline trimming cut 4 bases from V and 7 bases from J; bases unmatched to any gene: 14. This CDR3 contains 17 residues. Sequencing was performed on memory (CD45RO+) T cells sorted from blood. J is TRBJ2-1 and V is TRBV3-1; TRBD2 agrees at 9 bases. This clonotype was obtained from a woman between 18 and 30 years old in good health. CDR3 sequence (DNA): TGTGCCAGCAGCCGGGCTCCAGCGGGAGGTACACGTAATGAGCAGTTCTTC. Translating gives CASSRAPAGGTRNEQFF.